This T cell receptor (beta chain) was identified in a study of shared clonotypes between healthy human individuals. CD4+ cells were split into CD45RA+ naive and CD45RA-negative memory subsets. The CDR3 runs 11 residues. CDR1 and CDR2 from the germline V gene are SQVTM and ANQGSEA. The V gene lost 6 bases and the J gene lost 6 bases, with 12 bases spanning the gap. Sequencing was performed with immunoSEQ multiplex PCR; in TCRdb, only in-frame clones are kept and a portion is missing. The sample yields 1 million to 1.3 million clones, 78% seen once. Comment on this clone: With only one base between it and a far larger clone, this is likely a read error. The sample contains more than one DNA sequence encoding this CDR3.

The sample taken for sequencing was memory CD4+ T cells from PBMCs. The subset was: CD45RA-negative fraction. The chain joins TRBV29-1 to TRBJ2-7, with D perhaps TRBD1 or TRBD2 (5 bases each). The sequence was collected from a man in his late teens or twenties in good health. Some clones in this sample may be carry-over from other donors' samples. For the CDR3, the DNA is TGCAGCGTGGGGACGGGGACCGAGCAGTACTTC. Protein sequence: CSVGTGTEQYF.